The present entry profiles one T cell receptor (beta chain) with its context. The sample is drawn from a study of blood T cell repertoires in COVID-19. In the study's own analysis: Reference gene primer amplification gave estimated nucleated cell counts. TCRdb's copy holds only in-frame clones and misses some; the assay was immunoSEQ multiplex PCR. Clonal size and the V and J genes are those of that table, whereas D and trimming came from the DNA. The table records 89,000 or so clones, around 85% of them present only once. There are 16 residues in the CDR3. CDR1 is MDHEN and CDR2 is SYDVKM in the germline V gene. Trimming removed 5 bases from V and 11 bases from J, with 28 bases in between.

Source material: peripheral blood. This TCR derives from a human donor in a cohort sampled during active COVID-19. The V gene is TRBV28, the J gene TRBJ2-7; D gene unclear. For the CDR3, the DNA is TGTGCCAGCAGTCCGTCTTATTTGTACGCCTGGGCTGATGAGTACTTC. It translates to CASSPSYLYAWADEYF.